Here is one T cell receptor (beta chain) with its context. Its antigen is not known. Each diagnosis drew on symptoms, thyroxine, TRAb, thyroid ultrasound and orbital computed tomography findings. From RNA transcripts, TCR beta CDR3 regions were amplified. HTBI primers were the set used in a first-round RT-PCR of the TCR CDR3. TCRdb itself ran the multiplex PCR reads through MiXCR, one entry per CDR3 protein. The sample gives fewer than 650,000 distinct CDR3 sequences, roughly 15% of which show up once; approximately 14% is in the top ten. This record comes from a study of T cells in Graves' hyperthyroidism and ophthalmopathy. Study-wide context: It was at initial diagnosis, before any treatment, that peripheral blood was collected.

Germline values: CDR1 MNHEY, CDR2 SVGAGI. This CDR3 region has 14 residues. Germline trimming cut 4 bases from V and 5 bases from J; bases unmatched to any gene: 4. Study results and caveats: Blood also carried most thyroid clonotypes expanded above 0.001.

The receptor comes from a woman in her thirties or forties with Graves' hyperthyroidism. The V and J genes are TRBV6-5 and TRBJ2-5, with TRBD2 identical over 10 bases. The sample consisted of blood. This CDR3 is CASSWTTSGETQYF. CDR3 sequence (DNA): TGTGCCAGCAGTTGGACGACTAGCGGGGAGACCCAGTACTTC.